These 18 T cell receptor beta chains originate from one sample sequenced in a study of T-cell reconstitution after alpha-beta-depleted transplantation in children. For TCRbeta, the library was prepared with unique molecular identifiers. TCRdb reanalysed the PCR reads using MiXCR and keeps one entry per CDR3 protein. The data hold roughly 500,000 distinct CDR3 sequences, with more than 9% observed a single time. The source was PBMCs, collected before TCRalphabeta/CD19-depleted stem cell transplant. These receptors all come from a child younger than 10 with inherited bone marrow failure, due to receive a stem cell transplant.

This clonotype was detected many times. This rearrangement joins TRBV7-8 to TRBJ1-5; the match to TRBD1 covers 9 bases. The trim removed 4 bases at V and 3 bases at J, leaving 10 bases unmatched. The length of the CDR3 is 17 residues. Germline V gene lookup returns CDR1 SGHVS and CDR2 FQNEAQ. The CDR3 here is CASSSEGGQGYNQPQHF. The CDR3 nucleotides read TGTGCCAGCAGCTCGGAAGGGGGACAGGGTTACAATCAGCCCCAGCATTTT.

This clonotype appeared a few times. This chain uses TRBV13 with TRBJ2-1; D gene ambiguous. This CDR3 has 13 residues. Trimming stripped 5 bases from V and 5 bases from J, with 10 bases between. Germline CDR1 and CDR2: PRHDT and FYEKMQ (reference sequence). CDR3 in amino acids: CASSAKPDNEQFF. CDR3 nucleotide sequence: TGTGCCAGCAGCGCTAAACCGGACAATGAGCAGTTCTTC.

This chain links TRBV9 with TRBJ2-5; D might be TRBD1 (6 bases). This CDR3 contains 14 residues. Trimming took off 0 bases at V and 2 bases at J, with 8 bases between the two ends. Germline values: CDR1 SGDLS, CDR2 YYNGEE. The CDR3 reads CASSVVGGQETQYF. The CDR3 region has the DNA TGTGCCAGCAGCGTAGTAGGGGGTCAAGAGACCCAGTACTTC. Variable domain in full (rest from reference TRBV9 and TRBJ2-5): DSGVTQTPKHLITATGQRVTLRCSPRSGDLSVYWYQQSLDQGLQFLIQYYNGEERAKGNILERFSAQQFPDLHSELNLSSLELGDSALYFCASSVVGGQETQYFGPGTRLLVL.

This clonotype occurred many times. CDR3 DNA: TGTGCCAGCAGCCAGGGACTAGCGGCCGGGGAGCTGTTTTTT. Encoded protein: CASSQGLAAGELFF. This chain links TRBV7-9 with TRBJ2-2, with TRBD2 matching 11 bases. This CDR3 region has 14 residues. Germline values: CDR1 SEHNR, CDR2 FQNEAQ (reference sequence). V was pared by 5 bases and J by 6 bases, with 2 bases of the junction left unmatched.

This clonotype was detected ten times or more. The genes are TRBV13 and TRBJ1-2, with D perhaps matching TRBD1 (5 bases). V dropped 5 bases and J dropped 1 base, with 26 bases sitting between them. Germline CDR1 and CDR2: PRHDT and FYEKMQ (reference sequence). The CDR3 has 19 residues. Written as DNA, the CDR3 is TGTGCCAGCAGCCAACTCAGCGGGACCGACCATAACTATAACTATGGCTACACCTTC. The encoded protein is CASSQLSGTDHNYNYGYTF.

This clonotype was seen ten or more times. The DNA for the CDR3 is TGCAGTGCTAGAGTAGGGGAAAAAGCTTTCTTT. Its protein product is CSARVGEKAFF. The chain employs TRBV20-1 and TRBJ1-1, with D maybe TRBD1 (5 bases). The CDR3 extends over 11 amino acids. Germline CDR1 DFQATT, CDR2 SNEGSKA (reference sequence). The V gene lost 1 base and the J gene lost 9 bases, with 9 bases spanning the gap.

In this sample, this clonotype turned up a few times. This chain links TRBV29-1 with TRBJ1-4; 9 bases are shared with TRBD1. V dropped 3 bases and J dropped 13; count of bases not matched to a gene: 12. The CDR3 totals 14 residues. Germline CDR1 SQVTM, CDR2 ANQGSEA. The CDR3 loop is CSVDAGQGENLLFF. CDR3 coding DNA: TGCAGCGTTGACGCGGGACAGGGAGAGAATTTACTGTTTTTT.

This clonotype was observed at least ten times. V gene TRBV7-2 combines with J gene TRBJ2-1, with TRBD2 matching 7 bases. The V gene's germline CDR1 is SGHTA and CDR2 FQGNSA. Unmatched junction bases numbered 7, after V lost 2 bases and J lost 0 bases. The CDR3 has 17 residues. The CDR3 region has the DNA TGTGCCAGCAGCTTAAGAGGTCTAGCGGCCTCCTACAATGAGCAGTTCTTC. This sequence encodes CASSLRGLAASYNEQFF.

This clonotype was seen ten or more times. CDR3 sequence: CAISESKERFSEQYF. In DNA form, the CDR3 reads TGTGCCATCAGTGAGTCGAAAGAGCGGTTCTCCGAGCAGTACTTC. J is TRBJ2-7 and V is TRBV10-3; perhaps TRBD2 as D (5 bases). Germline V gives CDR1 ENHRY, CDR2 SYGVKD. CDR3 length equals 15 residues. The V end was cut by 0 bases, the J end by 6 bases, with 15 bases between.

The table lists this clonotype with many counts. V usage is TRBV20-1 and J usage is TRBJ2-3; 12 bases are a match to TRBD2. The CDR3 has 15 amino acids. Unmatched junction bases numbered 3, after V lost 1 base and J lost 4 bases. Germline CDR1 is DFQATT and CDR2 is SNEGSKA (reference sequence). The CDR3 bases are TGCAGTGCTAGAGTACTAGCGGGAGGACCAGATACGCAGTATTTT. Its protein product is CSARVLAGGPDTQYF.

This clonotype was seen at least ten times. This rearrangement joins TRBV10-3 to TRBJ2-7, with D tentatively TRBD1 (5 bases). Germline lookup yields CDR1 ENHRY and CDR2 SYGVKD. The V end lost 11 bases, the J end lost 5 bases, and 13 bases lay between the germline ends. The CDR3 is made up of 11 amino acids. CDR3 DNA sequence: TGTGCCTCGAGGCAAGGGGACGAGCAGTACTTC. As protein: CASRQGDEQYF.

This clonotype was recorded a few times. The CDR3 nucleotides are TGTGCCATCAGTGGATGGGGAGAGACCCAGTACTTC. It specifies CAISGWGETQYF. This chain joins TRBV10-3 and TRBJ2-5, with D uncertain. Trimming took 4 bases from V and 4 from J, leaving 7 bases between them. The CDR3 is 12 residues long. Looked up from germline, CDR1 is ENHRY and CDR2 is SYGVKD.

In its sample, this clonotype was seen many times. The chain joins TRBV18 to TRBJ1-5, with 10 bases aligning to TRBD1. This CDR3 contains 16 residues. Germline V gene sequence: CDR1 KGHSH, CDR2 LQKENI. J was trimmed by 6 bases and V by 0 bases; bases with no gene match: 5. The CDR3 here is CASSPPATGGIQPQHF. The CDR3, as DNA: TGTGCCAGCTCACCACCGGCGACAGGGGGCATTCAGCCCCAGCATTTT.

There are many counts of this clonotype. This chain connects TRBV7-2 to TRBJ1-1; D might be TRBD1 (5 bases). The germline V gene encodes CDR1 SGHTA and CDR2 FQGNSA. The V and J ends lost 3 bases and 4 bases respectively, with 9 bases between them. The CDR3 is 13 amino acids. The CDR3 nucleotides read TGTGCCAGCAGCTTGCGGAGGGGCACTGAAGCTTTCTTT. Residues: CASSLRRGTEAFF.

This clonotype was seen many times. The V and J genes are TRBV5-5 and TRBJ2-1; no clear D gene. The CDR3 is 10 amino acids. Trimming removed 7 bases from V and 7 bases from J, with 6 bases in between. Germline lookup yields CDR1 SGHKS and CDR2 YYEKEE (reference sequence). The CDR3 reads CASLGNEQFF. CDR3 sequence (DNA): TGTGCCAGCCTAGGGAATGAGCAGTTCTTC.

This clonotype has only a few counts. The V call is TRBV27, the J call TRBJ2-2; 8 nucleotides line up with TRBD2. Trimming took 3 bases from V and 4 from J; bases not matched to a gene: 7. Germline CDR1 reads MNHEY; CDR2 reads SMNVEV (reference sequence). The CDR3 totals 16 residues. CDR3 sequence: CASSFSGSLGTGELFF. The CDR3 DNA follows: TGTGCCAGCAGTTTCAGCGGGAGTTTAGGCACCGGGGAGCTGTTTTTT.

The chain employs TRBV19 and TRBJ2-1, with 11 bases matching TRBD1. From germline, CDR1 is LNHDA and CDR2 SQIVND (reference sequence). The CDR3 is 20 residues long. V trimming: 5 bases; J trimming: 2 bases; junction bases outside the gene matches: 17. The CDR3 loop reads CASSATPGTGGTGAYNEQFF. DNA for the CDR3: TGTGCCAGTAGTGCCACCCCCGGGACAGGGGGGACGGGGGCCTACAATGAGCAGTTCTTC.

This clonotype has ten or more counts. V is TRBV19 and J is TRBJ2-1; tentative D call: TRBD1 (6 bases). V was trimmed by 6 bases and J by 0 bases, leaving 15 bases between them. CDR3 length: 16 residues. The germline gives CDR1 LNHDA, CDR2 SQIVND (reference sequence). The CDR3, as DNA: TGTGCCAGTAGCCCTGGGGGCTTGAGCTCCTACAATGAGCAGTTCTTC. Translating it yields CASSPGGLSSYNEQFF.